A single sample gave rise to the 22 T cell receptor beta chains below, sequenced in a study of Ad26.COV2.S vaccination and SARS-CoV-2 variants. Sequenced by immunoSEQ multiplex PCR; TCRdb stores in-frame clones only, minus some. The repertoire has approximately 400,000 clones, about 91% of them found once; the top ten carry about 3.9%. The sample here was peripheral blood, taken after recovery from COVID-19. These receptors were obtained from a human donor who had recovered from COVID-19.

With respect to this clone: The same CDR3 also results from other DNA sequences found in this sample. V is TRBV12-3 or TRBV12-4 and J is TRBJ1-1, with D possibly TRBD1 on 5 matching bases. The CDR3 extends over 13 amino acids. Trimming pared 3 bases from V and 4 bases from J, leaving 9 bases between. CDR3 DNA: TGTGCCAGCAGTTTCGGGAGGGGCACTGAAGCTTTCTTT. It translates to CASSFGRGTEAFF.

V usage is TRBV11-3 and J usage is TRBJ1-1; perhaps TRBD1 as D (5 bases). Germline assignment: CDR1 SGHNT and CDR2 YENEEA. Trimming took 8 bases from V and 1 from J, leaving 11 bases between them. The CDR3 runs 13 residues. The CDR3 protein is CASSLRGNTEAFF. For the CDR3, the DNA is TGTGCCAGCTCCCTTAGGGGGAACACTGAAGCTTTCTTT.

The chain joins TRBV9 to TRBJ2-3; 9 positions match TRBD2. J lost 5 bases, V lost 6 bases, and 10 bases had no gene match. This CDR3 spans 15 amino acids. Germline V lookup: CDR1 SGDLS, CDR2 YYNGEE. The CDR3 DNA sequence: TGTGCCAGCAATCGCGGGGGGGCGGGCGGAGATACGCAGTATTTT. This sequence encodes CASNRGGAGGDTQYF.

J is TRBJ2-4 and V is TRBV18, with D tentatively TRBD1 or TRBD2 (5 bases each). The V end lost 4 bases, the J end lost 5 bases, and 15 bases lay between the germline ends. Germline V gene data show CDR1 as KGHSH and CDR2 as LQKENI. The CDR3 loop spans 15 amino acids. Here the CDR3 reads CASSLYTGTENIQYF. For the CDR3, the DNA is TGTGCCAGCTCACTTTATACGGGGACGGAAAACATTCAGTACTTC.

The CDR3 loop reads CASSPRDRGSRGYTF. CDR3 sequence (DNA): TGTGCCAGCAGCCCCCGGGACAGGGGTTCGCGGGGCTACACCTTC. The J gene is TRBJ1-2, the V gene TRBV7-9, with 10 positions matching TRBD1. The germline V gene encodes CDR1 SEHNR and CDR2 FQNEAQ (reference sequence). The V and J ends lost 5 bases and 8 bases, in that order; junction bases with no gene match: 11. The CDR3 has 15 residues.

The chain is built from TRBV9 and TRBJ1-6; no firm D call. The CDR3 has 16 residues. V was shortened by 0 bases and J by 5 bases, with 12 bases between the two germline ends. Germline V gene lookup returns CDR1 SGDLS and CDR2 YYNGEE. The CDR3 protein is CASSVAAGKNNSPLHF. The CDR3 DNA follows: TGTGCCAGCAGCGTAGCTGCGGGGAAGAATAATTCACCCCTCCACTTT.

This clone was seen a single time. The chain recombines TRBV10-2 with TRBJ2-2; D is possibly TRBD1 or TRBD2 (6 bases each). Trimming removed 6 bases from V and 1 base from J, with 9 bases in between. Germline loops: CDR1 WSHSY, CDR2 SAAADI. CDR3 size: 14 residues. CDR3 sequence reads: CASSAGQNTGELFF. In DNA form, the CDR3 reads TGCGCCAGCAGCGCGGGACAGAACACCGGGGAGCTGTTTTTT.

Here the CDR3 reads CASSLRDRGSEELFF. CDR3 sequence (DNA): TGTGCCAGCAGCCTCCGGGACAGGGGTTCGGAGGAGCTGTTTTTT. The J gene is TRBJ2-2, the V gene TRBV7-8; 10 nucleotides agree with TRBD1. The CDR3 covers 15 residues. Losses at the gene ends were 5 bases for V and 10 bases for J; bases not matched to a gene: 10. The germline V gene has CDR1 SGHVS and CDR2 FQNEAQ.

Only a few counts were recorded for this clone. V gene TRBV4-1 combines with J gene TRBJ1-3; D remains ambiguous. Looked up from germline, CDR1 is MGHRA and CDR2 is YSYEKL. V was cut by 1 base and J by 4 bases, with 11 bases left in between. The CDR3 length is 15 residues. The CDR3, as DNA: TGCGCCAGCAGCCAAGTTTCCGTATCGGGAAACACCATATATTTT. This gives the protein CASSQVSVSGNTIYF.

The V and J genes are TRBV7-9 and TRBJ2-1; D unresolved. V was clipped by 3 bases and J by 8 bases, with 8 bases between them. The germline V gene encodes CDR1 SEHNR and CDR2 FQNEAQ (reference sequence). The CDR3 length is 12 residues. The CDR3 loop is CASSFSGDEQFF. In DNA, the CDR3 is TGTGCCAGCAGCTTCTCCGGCGATGAGCAGTTCTTC. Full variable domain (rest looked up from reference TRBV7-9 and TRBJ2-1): DTGVSQNPRHKITKRGQNVTFRCDPISEHNRLYWYRQTLGQGPEFLTYFQNEAQLEKSRLLSDRFSAERPKGSFSTLEIQRTEQGDSAMYLCASSFSGDEQFFGPGTRLTVL.

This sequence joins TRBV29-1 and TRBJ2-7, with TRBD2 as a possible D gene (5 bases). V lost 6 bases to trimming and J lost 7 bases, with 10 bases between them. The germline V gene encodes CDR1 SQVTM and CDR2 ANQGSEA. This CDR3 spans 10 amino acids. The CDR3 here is CSVLAGEQYF. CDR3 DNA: TGCAGCGTCCTAGCTGGGGAGCAGTACTTC.

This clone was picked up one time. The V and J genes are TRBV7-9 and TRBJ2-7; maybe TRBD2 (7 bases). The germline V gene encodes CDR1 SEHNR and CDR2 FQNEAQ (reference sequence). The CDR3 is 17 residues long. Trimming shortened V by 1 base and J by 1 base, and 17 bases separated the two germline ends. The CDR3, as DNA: TGTGCCAGCAGCTTAGTGGGAGGGGGGGGCCGGTCCTACGAGCAGTACTTC. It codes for CASSLVGGGGRSYEQYF.

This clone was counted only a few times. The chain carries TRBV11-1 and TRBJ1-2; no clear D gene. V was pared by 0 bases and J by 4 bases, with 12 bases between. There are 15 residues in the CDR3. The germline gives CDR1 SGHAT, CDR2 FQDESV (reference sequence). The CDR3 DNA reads TGTGCCAGCAGCTTAGCGGCGGAGCTACCCTATGGCTACACCTTC. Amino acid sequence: CASSLAAELPYGYTF.

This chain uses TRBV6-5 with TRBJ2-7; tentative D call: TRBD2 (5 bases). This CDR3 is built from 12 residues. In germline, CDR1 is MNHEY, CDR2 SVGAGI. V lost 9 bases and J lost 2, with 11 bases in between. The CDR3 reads CASRGLTYEQYF. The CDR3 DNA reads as TGTGCCAGTCGTGGACTCACCTACGAGCAGTACTTC.

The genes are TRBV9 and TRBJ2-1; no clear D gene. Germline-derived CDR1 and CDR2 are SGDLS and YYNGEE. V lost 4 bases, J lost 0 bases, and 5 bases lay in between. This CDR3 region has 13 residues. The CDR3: CASSQSSYNEQFF. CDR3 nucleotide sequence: TGTGCCAGCAGCCAGAGCTCCTACAATGAGCAGTTCTTC.

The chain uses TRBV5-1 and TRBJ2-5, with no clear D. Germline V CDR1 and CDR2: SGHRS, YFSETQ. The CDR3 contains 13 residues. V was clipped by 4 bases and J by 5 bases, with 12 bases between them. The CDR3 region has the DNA TGCGCCAGCAGCCCAAGCTTGGTGGAGACCCAGTACTTC. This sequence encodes CASSPSLVETQYF.

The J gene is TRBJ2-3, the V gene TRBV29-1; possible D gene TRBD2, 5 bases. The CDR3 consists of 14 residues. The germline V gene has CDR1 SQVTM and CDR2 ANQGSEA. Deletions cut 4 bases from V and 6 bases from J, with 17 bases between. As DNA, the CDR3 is TGCAGCGTTGGCCTAGGTGGAGAGGGCGATACGCAGTATTTT. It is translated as CSVGLGGEGDTQYF.

In DNA, the CDR3 is TGCGCCAGCAGCTTCCGGGGTTCGAACACCGGGGAGCTGTTTTTT. This encodes CASSFRGSNTGELFF. The chain employs TRBV5-1 and TRBJ2-2; TRBD2 might be the D (5 bases). There are 15 residues in the CDR3. The germline V and J ends were trimmed by 2 bases and 0 bases, with 8 bases remaining between them. Germline V gives CDR1 SGHRS, CDR2 YFSETQ. Complete variable domain (other parts from reference TRBV5-1 and TRBJ2-2): KAGVTQTPRYLIKTRGQQVTLSCSPISGHRSVSWYQQTPGQGLQFLFEYFSETQRNKGNFPGRFSGRQFSNSRSEMNVSTLELGDSALYLCASSFRGSNTGELFFGEGSRLTVL.

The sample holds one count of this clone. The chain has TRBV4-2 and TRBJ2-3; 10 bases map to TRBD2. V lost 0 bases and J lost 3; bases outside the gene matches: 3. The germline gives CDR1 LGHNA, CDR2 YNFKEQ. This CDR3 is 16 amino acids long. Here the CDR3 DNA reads TGTGCCAGCAGCCAAGAACAAGCGGGAGGGACAGATACGCAGTATTTT. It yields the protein CASSQEQAGGTDTQYF.

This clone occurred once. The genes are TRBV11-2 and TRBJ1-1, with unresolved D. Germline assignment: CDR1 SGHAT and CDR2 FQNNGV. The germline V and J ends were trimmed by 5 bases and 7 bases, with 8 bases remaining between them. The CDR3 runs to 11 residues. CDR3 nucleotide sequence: TGTGCCAGCAGCCATCCCCGTGAAGCTTTCTTT. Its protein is CASSHPREAFF. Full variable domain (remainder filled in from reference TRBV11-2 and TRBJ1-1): EAGVAQSPRYKIIEKRQSVAFWCNPISGHATLYWYQQILGQGPKLLIQFQNNGVVDDSQLPKDRFSAERLKGVDSTLKIQPAKLEDSAVYLCASSHPREAFFGQGTRLTVV.

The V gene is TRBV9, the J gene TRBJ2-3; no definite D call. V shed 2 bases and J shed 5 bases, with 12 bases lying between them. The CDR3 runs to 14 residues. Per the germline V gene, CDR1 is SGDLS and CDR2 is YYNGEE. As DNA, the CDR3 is TGTGCCAGCAGCGTCTCCCACCTGGTAGATACGCAGTATTTT. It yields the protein CASSVSHLVDTQYF.

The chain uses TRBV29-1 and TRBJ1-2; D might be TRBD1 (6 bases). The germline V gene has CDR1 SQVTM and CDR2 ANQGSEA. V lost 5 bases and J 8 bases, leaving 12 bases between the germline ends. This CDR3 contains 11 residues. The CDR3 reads CSVRTVFGYTF. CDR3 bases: TGCAGCGTTCGGACAGTGTTCGGCTACACCTTC. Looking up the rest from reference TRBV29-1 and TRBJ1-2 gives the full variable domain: SAVISQKPSRDICQRGTSLTIQCQVDSQVTMMFWYRQQPGQSLTLIATANQGSEATYESGFVIDKFPISRPNLTFSTLTVSNMSPEDSSIYLCSVRTVFGYTFGSGTRLTVV.